The next 4 T cell receptor beta chains were all read from a single sample in a study of cytomegalovirus exposure and HLA in healthy donors. The PCR ran on 60 Vbeta and 13 Jbeta primers. Assay used: immunoSEQ multiplex PCR; TCRdb lists only in-frame clones, some missing. This sample's table reports some 80,000 clones. Sequencing input: PBMCs. These receptors all stem from a woman younger than 45 in good health and CMV-seronegative.

The V and J genes are TRBV18 and TRBJ2-3, with 8 positions matching TRBD2. The CDR3 runs to 14 residues. Germline CDR1 KGHSH, CDR2 LQKENI. With 6 bases clipped from V and 4 bases from J, the junction kept 6 bases outside the gene matches. The CDR3, as DNA: TGTGCCAGCTCGCGAGCGGGGGTAGCAGATACGCAGTATTTT. The encoded protein is CASSRAGVADTQYF.

This rearrangement joins TRBV6-1 to TRBJ1-1; 7 bases line up with TRBD1. Germline V gene data show CDR1 as MNHNS and CDR2 as SASEGT. This CDR3 has 16 amino acids. Trimming cost V 4 bases and J 0 bases; bases outside gene matches: 8. CDR3 DNA sequence: TGTGCCAGCAGTGGACCCGGGACAGATTTGAACACTGAAGCTTTCTTT. It yields the protein CASSGPGTDLNTEAFF.

This chain joins TRBV19 and TRBJ1-5; D gene ambiguous. V lost 5 bases and J 7 bases, leaving 18 bases between the germline ends. The CDR3 has 15 residues. Germline CDR1 reads LNHDA; CDR2 reads SQIVND (reference sequence). CDR3 in DNA: TGTGCCAGTAGTCCTACACTTGGAGGGTGGCAGCCCCAGCATTTT. Translation gives CASSPTLGGWQPQHF.

This chain joins TRBV11-2 and TRBJ2-1; 7 positions agree with TRBD1. J was trimmed by 3 bases and V by 5 bases; bases with no gene match: 7. The CDR3 is 15 amino acids. CDR1 is SGHAT, CDR2 FQNNGV, per germline. The CDR3 sequence: CASSNRDRHYNEQFF. The CDR3 coding sequence is TGTGCCAGCAGCAACCGGGACAGACACTACAATGAGCAGTTCTTC.